This T cell receptor beta chain derives from a study of cytomegalovirus exposure and HLA in healthy donors. Study context: In an early release, HLA-typed donors contributed tens of millions of unique TCR sequences.

PCR primers comprised 60 Vbeta and 13 Jbeta primers. Produced via immunoSEQ multiplex PCR; TCRdb's table is partial and in-frame only. Among about 130,000 clones listed, 80% were seen once. About this clone: Its matching antigen is unknown. Other DNA sequences in the sample encode the same CDR3.

V was pared by 5 bases and J by 4 bases, with 2 bases of the junction left unmatched. This CDR3 has 12 amino acids. CDR1 SEHNR and CDR2 FQNEAQ come from the germline V gene (reference sequence). Study results and limitations: There were a few CMV-associated chains whose specificity for CMV antigens was confirmed in vitro.

The TCR originated in a man aged 30 to 39 in good health and CMV-seronegative. This sequence joins TRBV7-9 and TRBJ2-7, with 7 bases matching TRBD2. The sequencing input was PBMCs. CDR3 residues: CASSRGVYEQYF. The CDR3 bases are TGTGCCAGCAGCCGGGGGGTGTACGAGCAGTACTTC. Supplemented by reference TRBV7-9 and TRBJ2-7, the full variable domain reads DTGVSQNPRHKITKRGQNVTFRCDPISEHNRLYWYRQTLGQGPEFLTYFQNEAQLEKSRLLSDRFSAERPKGSFSTLEIQRTEQGDSAMYLCASSRGVYEQYFGPGTRLTVT.